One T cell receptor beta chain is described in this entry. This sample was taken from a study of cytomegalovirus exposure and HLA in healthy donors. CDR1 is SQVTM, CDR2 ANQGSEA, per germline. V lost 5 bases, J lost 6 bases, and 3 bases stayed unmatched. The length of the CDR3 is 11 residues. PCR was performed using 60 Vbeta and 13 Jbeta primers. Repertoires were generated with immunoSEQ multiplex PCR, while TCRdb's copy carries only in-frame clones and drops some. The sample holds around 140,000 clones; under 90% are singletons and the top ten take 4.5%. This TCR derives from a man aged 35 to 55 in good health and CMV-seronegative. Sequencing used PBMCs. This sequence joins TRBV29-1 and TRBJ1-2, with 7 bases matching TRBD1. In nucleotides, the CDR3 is TGCAGCGTTAGGACAGGAGATGGCTACACCTTC. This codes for CSVRTGDGYTF.